Below are 4 T cell receptor beta chains sequenced from a single sample in a study of patients and donors after allogeneic stem cell transplantation. TCRdb reprocessed the RT-PCR reads with MiXCR, giving one entry per CDR3 protein. The sample gives 900,000 to 1,000,000 distinct CDR3 sequences, roughly 17% of which show up once; 5% to 6.5% is in the top ten. Sequenced: blood, either unsorted or a sorted T cell fraction (not recorded which). These receptors were obtained from a human donor who was either an allogeneic HSCT recipient or a stem cell or donor lymphocyte infusion donor (not recorded which). It is not recorded whose cells these are; they may come from a transplant donor.

A few counts support this clonotype. V usage is TRBV4-2 and J usage is TRBJ2-1; 10 bases agree with TRBD2. Trimming took 0 bases from V and 6 from J; bases not matched to a gene: 5. There are 16 residues in the CDR3. CDR1 is LGHNA, CDR2 YNFKEQ, per germline. This CDR3 reads CASSQEVAGGVNEQFF. As DNA, the CDR3 is TGTGCCAGCAGCCAAGAGGTAGCGGGGGGCGTCAATGAGCAGTTCTTC.

The chain couples TRBV7-9 to TRBJ1-2, with D possibly being TRBD1 (6 bases). Trimming pared 5 bases from V and 7 bases from J, leaving 17 bases between. Germline CDR1 reads SEHNR; CDR2 reads FQNEAQ (reference sequence). The length of the CDR3 is 14 residues. The CDR3 DNA sequence: TGTGCCAGCAGCCGAGGGACAACTGAGCGTGGCTACACCTTC. Translating it yields CASSRGTTERGYTF.

The genes are TRBV27 and TRBJ2-1; tentatively, D is TRBD1 or TRBD2 (5 bases each). Trimming took off 8 bases at V and 4 bases at J, with 21 bases between the two ends. The germline gives CDR1 MNHEY, CDR2 SMNVEV (reference sequence). The CDR3 totals 16 residues. The chain's CDR3 is CASSPGPSGNYNEQFF. The CDR3 DNA is TGTGCCAGCTCCCCGGGACCCAGCGGCAATTACAATGAGCAGTTCTTC.

This chain connects TRBV20-1 to TRBJ2-1; possibly TRBD2 for D (5 bases). CDR1 and CDR2 (germline): DFQATT, SNEGSKA (reference sequence). V was trimmed by 6 bases and J by 0 bases, leaving 15 bases between them. This CDR3 region has 15 residues. CDR3 sequence: CSAEGSERSYNEQFF. DNA of the CDR3: TGCAGTGCCGAGGGCTCTGAACGCTCCTACAATGAGCAGTTCTTC.